Listed below are T cell receptor beta chains from one sample, sequenced in a study of blood T cell repertoires in COVID-19. This table comes from immunoSEQ multiplex PCR, and its TCRdb copy is limited to in-frame clones, with some not included. The data hold about 210,000 clones, with approximately 84% observed a single time. Material for sequencing was peripheral blood. The origin of the receptors is a woman between 45 and 65 years old with active or convalescent COVID-19. Both conserved end residues are part of each CDR3. A D gene is named only where the DNA matches it firmly. Expanded clones are given a class, and other clones once, few, many or no size at all.

J	D	V	size	length	CDR3	DNA
TRBJ1-5	-	TRBV19	few	13	CASSMNRDRPQHF	TGTGCCAGTAGTATGAACCGGGATCGGCCCCAGCATTTT
TRBJ1-1	-	TRBV18	-	13	CASSMDRNTEAFF	TGTGCCAGCTCGATGGACAGGAACACTGAAGCTTTCTTT
TRBJ1-1	TRBD1	TRBV6-5	-	13	CASSYSDRGQAFF	TGTGCCAGCAGTTACTCCGACAGGGGGCAGGCTTTCTTT
TRBJ1-2	TRBD1	TRBV30	-	11	CAWNPGGGYTF	TGTGCCTGGAACCCAGGGGGTGGCTACACCTTC
TRBJ1-1	-	TRBV7-3	-	12	CASSLTGAEAFF	TGTGCCAGCAGCTTAACAGGGGCTGAAGCTTTCTTT
TRBJ1-1	-	TRBV19	-	15	CASSIHRIMNTEAFF	TGTGCCAGTAGTATTCACAGGATCATGAACACTGAAGCTTTCTTT
TRBJ2-2	TRBD1	TRBV6-2/TRBV6-3	-	14	CASSYGTGPGELFF	TGTGCCAGCAGTTACGGGACAGGGCCCGGGGAGCTGTTTTTT
TRBJ1-1	TRBD1	TRBV7-9	-	15	CASSLMGQGHTEAFF	TGTGCCAGCAGCTTAATGGGACAGGGGCACACTGAAGCTTTCTTT
TRBJ2-1	-	TRBV5-4	once	14	CASREGLNDNEQFF	TGTGCCAGCAGGGAGGGACTTAATGACAATGAGCAGTTCTTC
TRBJ1-2	-	TRBV29-1	-	12	CSVEAHPEGYTF	TGCAGCGTTGAAGCCCATCCAGAAGGCTACACCTTC
TRBJ1-6	TRBD1	TRBV6-5	once	15	CASSYSNQGGSPLHF	TGTGCCAGCAGTTACTCGAACCAGGGGGGTTCACCCCTCCACTTT
TRBJ2-1	-	TRBV5-8	-	15	CASSLRSGSYNEQFF	TGTGCCAGCAGCTTGAGGTCGGGCTCCTACAATGAGCAGTTCTTC
TRBJ1-1	TRBD1	TRBV28	-	12	CASSTGGVEAFF	TGTGCCAGCAGTACAGGGGGCGTTGAAGCTTTCTTT
TRBJ1-2	-	TRBV7-9	-	12	CASSSPQGWYTF	TGTGCCAGCAGCTCACCACAGGGTTGGTACACCTTC
TRBJ1-3	-	TRBV19	few	14	CASSIDRSGNTIYF	TGTGCCAGTAGTATCGACAGGTCTGGAAACACCATATATTTT
TRBJ1-5	TRBD1	TRBV18	-	15	CASSPGQGASQPQHF	TGTGCCAGCTCACCGGGACAGGGGGCGAGTCAGCCCCAGCATTTT
TRBJ1-2	TRBD1	TRBV16	few	14	CASSRDTGVYGYTF	TGTGCCAGCAGCCGAGATACAGGGGTCTATGGCTACACCTTC
TRBJ1-1	TRBD1	TRBV10-2	-	15	CASSFTGGGGTEAFF	TGCGCCAGCAGCTTCACAGGGGGAGGCGGCACTGAAGCTTTCTTT
TRBJ1-5	-	TRBV6-5	-	14	CASSYSTGNQPQHF	TGTGCCAGCAGTTACTCGACCGGGAATCAGCCCCAGCATTTT
TRBJ1-2	-	TRBV7-3	-	13	CASSLTGRGGYTF	TGTGCCAGCAGCTTAACGGGCAGGGGTGGCTACACCTTC
TRBJ1-2	-	TRBV27	-	15	CASSPSLGAPGGYTF	TGTGCCAGCAGCCCTAGTCTGGGAGCCCCAGGAGGCTACACCTTC
TRBJ2-7	-	TRBV6-5	-	13	CASAGARNYEQYF	TGTGCCAGCGCCGGAGCGCGGAACTACGAGCAGTACTTC
TRBJ1-6	-	TRBV28	-	15	CASSLEAVREEPLHF	TGTGCCAGCAGTTTAGAGGCGGTGAGGGAGGAACCCCTCCACTTT
TRBJ2-2	TRBD1	TRBV2	-	19	CASSLRTGGRVGVSGELFF	TGTGCCAGCAGTCTCCGGACAGGGGGTCGTGTTGGTGTGTCCGGGGAGCTGTTTTTT
TRBJ2-2	TRBD1	TRBV11-2	-	13	CASSSYRGGELFF	TGTGCCAGCAGCTCCTACAGGGGCGGGGAGCTGTTTTTT
TRBJ1-5	TRBD1	TRBV6-5	-	14	CASRTGTGNQPQHF	TGTGCCAGCAGGACCGGGACAGGGAATCAGCCCCAGCATTTT
TRBJ2-1	TRBD1	TRBV5-1	-	15	CASSLTGTGKNEQFF	TGCGCCAGCAGCTTAACAGGGACAGGGAAAAATGAGCAGTTCTTC
TRBJ1-1	-	TRBV28	few	12	CASSFSEAEAFF	TGTGCCAGCAGTTTCTCCGAGGCTGAAGCTTTCTTT
TRBJ2-6	TRBD1	TRBV5-1	-	17	CASSWTGGSSGANVLTF	TGCGCCAGCAGCTGGACAGGGGGGAGTTCTGGGGCCAACGTCCTGACTTTC
TRBJ2-7	TRBD1	TRBV3-1/TRBV3-2	-	14	CASSPRDRGYEQYF	TGTGCCAGCAGCCCCCGGGACAGGGGATACGAGCAGTACTTC
TRBJ1-5	-	TRBV12-3/TRBV12-4	-	13	CASTPYREGPQHF	TGTGCCAGCACCCCGTACAGGGAGGGACCCCAGCATTTT
TRBJ2-7	TRBD1	TRBV4-1	-	17	CASSHDPDRGLLYEQYF	TGCGCCAGCAGCCATGATCCGGACAGGGGTTTGCTCTACGAGCAGTACTTC
TRBJ2-3	-	TRBV9	-	13	CASSATSTDTQYF	TGTGCCAGCAGCGCCACTAGCACAGATACGCAGTATTTT
TRBJ1-2	-	TRBV6-5	-	15	CASTAVRTPGGGYTF	TGTGCCAGCACTGCAGTACGGACTCCCGGTGGTGGCTACACCTTC
TRBJ2-1	TRBD1	TRBV24-1	-	14	CATRPGQPNNEQFF	TGTGCCACCAGGCCGGGACAGCCTAACAATGAGCAGTTCTTC
TRBJ1-1	-	TRBV2	-	15	CASSWGGPQNEEAFF	TGTGCCAGCAGCTGGGGGGGTCCTCAGAACGAGGAAGCTTTCTTT
TRBJ1-2	-	TRBV7-9	-	15	CASSFQPQGGDGYTF	TGTGCCAGCAGCTTCCAGCCTCAGGGAGGAGATGGCTACACCTTC
TRBJ2-7	-	TRBV28	-	13	CAASRGSSYEQYF	TGTGCCGCGAGCAGGGGTTCCTCCTACGAGCAGTACTTC
TRBJ1-2	-	TRBV28	few	13	CASRPGAPVGYTF	TGTGCCAGCAGGCCAGGGGCCCCCGTGGGCTACACCTTC
TRBJ2-5	-	TRBV4-1	-	14	CASSLTTERETQYF	TGCGCCAGCAGCCTTACAACAGAACGAGAGACCCAGTACTTC
TRBJ2-3	-	TRBV2	-	14	CASRPFGGTDTQYF	TGTGCCAGCAGACCCTTCGGGGGCACAGATACGCAGTATTTT
TRBJ1-1	TRBD1	TRBV29-1	-	17	CSVLPTGRSMVNTEAFF	TGCAGCGTTCTACCGACAGGGCGGTCGATGGTGAACACTGAAGCTTTCTTT
TRBJ1-5	TRBD1	TRBV5-8	-	18	CASSFPPGTGSFVQPQHF	TGTGCCAGCAGCTTCCCCCCCGGGACAGGTTCTTTTGTCCAGCCCCAGCATTTT
TRBJ1-2	-	TRBV2	-	13	CASSPGQTYGYTF	TGTGCCAGCAGTCCGGGACAAACCTATGGCTACACCTTC
TRBJ2-3	-	TRBV9	once	15	CASSVTALITDTQYF	TGTGCCAGCAGCGTAACAGCCTTGATCACAGATACGCAGTATTTT
TRBJ1-3	-	TRBV13	-	18	CASSPQHRIAVSGNTIYF	TGTGCCAGCAGCCCCCAACATCGAATAGCGGTCTCTGGAAACACCATATATTTT
TRBJ1-2	-	TRBV18	-	15	CASSPPDLANYGYTF	TGTGCCAGCTCACCCCCGGACTTGGCTAACTATGGCTACACCTTC
TRBJ2-1	TRBD2	TRBV14	once	14	CASTPTGTRNEQFF	TGTGCCAGCACCCCCACCGGGACTAGGAACGAGCAGTTCTTC
TRBJ2-3	TRBD1	TRBV28	-	14	CASSRTGITDTQYF	TGTGCCAGCAGTCGGACAGGGATCACAGATACGCAGTATTTT